Below, 7 T cell receptor beta chains from the same sample are listed, as sequenced in a study of T-cell reconstitution after alpha-beta-depleted transplantation in children (dated by TCRdb to about 2016). What the treatment or condition label conveys for this sample: allogeneic hematopoietic cell transplantation with graft depleted of TCRalphabeta T cells and CD19 B cells. The library was prepared using PCR. Sequencing was performed on an Illumina HiSeq 2500. TCR library preparation used molecular barcoding, with unique molecular identifiers applied to normalize quantification of the TCRbeta repertoire. Using fastp trimming at Q25 and MiXCR clonotype assembly, TCRdb reanalyzed the public sequencing data and kept in-frame beta chains. When rows share a CDR3 protein, they turn into one entry using the most common DNA and genes. In this sample the table shows some 550,000 distinct CDR3 sequences, roughly 23% of which occur a single time. 13% to 15% of the sample is in the top ten clones.

Sequenced here: PBMCs, mostly from graft donor cells, sampled 360 days after TCRalphabeta/CD19-depleted stem cell transplant. These TCRs come from a boy younger than two who had a stem cell transplant for acute myeloid leukemia, so the T cells may come from the graft donor.

There are many counts of this clonotype. The V and J genes are TRBV20-1 and TRBJ2-1, with 10 nucleotides matching TRBD1. Germline lookup yields CDR1 DFQATT and CDR2 SNEGSKA (reference sequence). The CDR3 totals 16 residues. Trimming at V came to 3 bases and at J to 7 bases, leaving 12 bases not matched to a gene. The CDR3 protein is CSASPTLRTGGNEQFF. The CDR3 bases are TGCAGTGCTAGTCCCACCCTCCGGACAGGGGGGAATGAGCAGTTCTTC.

This clonotype was seen a few times. The J gene is TRBJ2-2, the V gene TRBV4-2, with D perhaps assigned TRBD1 or TRBD2 (5 bases each). CDR1 is LGHNA, CDR2 YNFKEQ, per germline. V lost 4 bases to trimming and J lost 0 bases, with 21 bases between them. This CDR3 has 19 residues. CDR3 residues: CASSLRDPQSPTNTGELFF. The DNA for the CDR3 is TGTGCCAGCAGCCTCCGGGACCCACAGTCCCCCACGAACACCGGGGAGCTGTTTTTT.

This clonotype was observed a handful of times. V and J are TRBV7-2 and TRBJ2-5; unclear D gene. The germline V gene encodes CDR1 SGHTA and CDR2 FQGNSA. V was trimmed by 0 bases and J by 9 bases, leaving 11 bases between them. The CDR3 consists of 13 residues. CDR3 bases: TGTGCCAGCAGCTTAGCGTCCTCGTACCCCCAGTACTTC. Its translation is CASSLASSYPQYF.

This chain joins TRBV7-9 and TRBJ1-4; 11 bases match TRBD1. Trimming removed 3 bases from V and 8 bases from J; junction bases left unmatched: 11. CDR3 length equals 17 residues. Germline CDR1 and CDR2: SEHNR and FQNEAQ (reference sequence). CDR3: CASSFPDRGQINEKLFF. The DNA for the CDR3 is TGTGCCAGCAGCTTCCCGGACAGGGGGCAAATCAACGAAAAACTGTTTTTT.

This clonotype was detected a few times. The V and J genes are TRBV19 and TRBJ2-7, with D hard to call. Trimming took off 3 bases at V and 6 bases at J, with 9 bases between the two ends. The CDR3 sequence is 12 residues long. From germline, CDR1 is LNHDA and CDR2 SQIVND (reference sequence). Written as DNA, the CDR3 is TGTGCCAGTAGTATGTTGGGTAGCGAGCAGTACTTC. Amino acids: CASSMLGSEQYF.

This sequence joins TRBV5-1 and TRBJ2-5, with 9 bases fitting TRBD1. The CDR3 covers 12 residues. Germline CDR1 and CDR2: SGHRS and YFSETQ. Losses at the gene ends were 7 bases for V and 3 bases for J; bases not matched to a gene: 1. As DNA, the CDR3 is TGCGCCAGCGGACAGGGGAAAGAGACCCAGTACTTC. Its protein product is CASGQGKETQYF. Drawing the rest from reference TRBV5-1 and TRBJ2-5, the complete variable domain is KAGVTQTPRYLIKTRGQQVTLSCSPISGHRSVSWYQQTPGQGLQFLFEYFSETQRNKGNFPGRFSGRQFSNSRSEMNVSTLELGDSALYLCASGQGKETQYFGPGTRLLVL.

This clonotype occurred many times. The chain couples TRBV12-3 or TRBV12-4 to TRBJ2-3, with D perhaps matching TRBD2 (6 bases). The CDR3 sequence is 13 residues long. V dropped 3 bases and J dropped 3 bases, with 7 bases sitting between them. This chain's CDR3 is CASSLRETDTQYF. Written as DNA, the CDR3 is TGTGCCAGCAGTTTGCGGGAAACAGATACGCAGTATTTT.